This TCR beta chain was sequenced for a study of T cell responses to AZD1222 COVID-19 vaccine. The table came from immunoSEQ multiplex PCR; TCRdb's copy has only in-frame clones and leaves some out. Of tens of thousands of clones listed, 75% to 95% were seen once; the top ten hold around 3.4%. Study-wide results and caveats: Possibly, clonal diversity was underestimated; donors were largely white British and included more females. Baseline testing showed seropositivity in only a handful of AZD1222 recipients. Repertoire sampling occurred only after the peak T cell response.

For this clone: What it recognizes is unknown.

The germline V and J ends were trimmed by 10 bases and 0 bases, with 9 bases remaining between them. This CDR3 is built from 13 residues. Pooling was applied to second doses at about 4 or about 12 weeks. The chain joins TRBV12-3 or TRBV12-4 to TRBJ2-2; possibly TRBD1 for D (5 bases). The source was peripheral blood, collected 28 days after the second AZD1222 dose. The TCR comes from an adult who received the AZD1222 COVID-19 vaccine. DNA of the CDR3: TGTGCCACACAGGACGCGAACACCGGGGAGCTGTTTTTT. Its translation is CATQDANTGELFF.